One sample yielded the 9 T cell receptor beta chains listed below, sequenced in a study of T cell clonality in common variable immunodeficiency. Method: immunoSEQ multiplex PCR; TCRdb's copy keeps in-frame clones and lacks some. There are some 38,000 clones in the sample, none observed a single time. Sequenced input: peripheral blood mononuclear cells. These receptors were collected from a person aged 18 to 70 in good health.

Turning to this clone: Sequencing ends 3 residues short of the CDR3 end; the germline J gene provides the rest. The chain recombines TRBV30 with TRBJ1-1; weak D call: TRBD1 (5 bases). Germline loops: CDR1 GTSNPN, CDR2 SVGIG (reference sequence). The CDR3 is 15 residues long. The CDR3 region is CAWRVGLASADTAFF. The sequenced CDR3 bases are TGTGCCTGGAGAGTGGGACTAGCGAGTGCAGATACG.

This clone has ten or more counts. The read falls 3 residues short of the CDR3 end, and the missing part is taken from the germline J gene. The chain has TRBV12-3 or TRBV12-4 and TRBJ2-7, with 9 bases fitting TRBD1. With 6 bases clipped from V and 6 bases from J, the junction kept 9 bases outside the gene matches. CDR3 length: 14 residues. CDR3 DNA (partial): TGTGCCAGCAGCACCCTACAGGGGGCGGGCGAG. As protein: CASSTLQGAGE. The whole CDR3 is CASSTLQGAGEQYF.

The CDR3 DNA, read in part, is TGCAGTGCTAGAGATCCCAACAGGGGAGGTCAGCCG. The encoded protein is CSARDPNRGGQP. The CDR3 reads in full as CSARDPNRGGQPQYF. This chain links TRBV20-1 with TRBJ2-3; perhaps TRBD1 as D (7 bases). The read terminates 3 residues before the CDR3 end, so the remaining end is supplied by the germline J gene. This CDR3 comprises 15 residues. Germline assignment: CDR1 DFQATT and CDR2 SNEGSKA (reference sequence).

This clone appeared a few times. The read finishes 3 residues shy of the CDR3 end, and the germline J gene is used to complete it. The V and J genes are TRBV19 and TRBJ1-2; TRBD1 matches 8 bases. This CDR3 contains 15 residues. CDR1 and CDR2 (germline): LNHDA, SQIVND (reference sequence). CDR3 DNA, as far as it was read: TGTGCCAGTAGGAATGGACAGGGTAGCACCTACGAC. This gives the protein CASRNGQGSTYD. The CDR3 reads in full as CASRNGQGSTYDYTF.

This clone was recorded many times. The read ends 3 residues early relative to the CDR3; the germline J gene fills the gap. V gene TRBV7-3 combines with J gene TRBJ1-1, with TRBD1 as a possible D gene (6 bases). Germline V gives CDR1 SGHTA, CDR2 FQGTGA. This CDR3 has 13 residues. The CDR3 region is CASSYLEGDKAFF. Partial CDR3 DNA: TGTGCCAGCAGCTACCTGGAGGGGGACAAA.

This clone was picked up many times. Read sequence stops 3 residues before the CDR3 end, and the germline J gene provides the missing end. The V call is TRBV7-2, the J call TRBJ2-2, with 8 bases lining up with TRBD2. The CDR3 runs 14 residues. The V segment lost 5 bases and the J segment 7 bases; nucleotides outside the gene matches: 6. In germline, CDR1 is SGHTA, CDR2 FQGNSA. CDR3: CASSALSGSGELFF. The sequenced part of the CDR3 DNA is TGTGCCAGCAGCGCTTTGAGCGGGAGCGGGGAG.

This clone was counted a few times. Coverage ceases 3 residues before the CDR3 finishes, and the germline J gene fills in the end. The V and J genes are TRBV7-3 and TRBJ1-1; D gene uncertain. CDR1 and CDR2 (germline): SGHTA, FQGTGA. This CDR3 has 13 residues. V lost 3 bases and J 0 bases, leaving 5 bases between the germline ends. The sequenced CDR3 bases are TGTGCCAGCAGCTTGTCAATGAACACTGAA. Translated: CASSLSMNTE. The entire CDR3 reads CASSLSMNTEAFF.

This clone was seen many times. The CDR3: CASSVGTGSNEKLFF. Incomplete CDR3 DNA: TGTGCCAGCAGCGTAGGGACAGGATCTAATGAAAAA. The chain recombines TRBV7-9 with TRBJ1-4; 8 bases match TRBD1. The read ends 3 residues before the CDR3 terminus; that terminus is restored from the germline J gene. CDR1 is SEHNR and CDR2 is FQNEAQ in the germline V gene (reference sequence). Trimming at V came to 5 bases and at J to 3 bases, leaving 5 bases not matched to a gene. This CDR3 spans 15 amino acids.

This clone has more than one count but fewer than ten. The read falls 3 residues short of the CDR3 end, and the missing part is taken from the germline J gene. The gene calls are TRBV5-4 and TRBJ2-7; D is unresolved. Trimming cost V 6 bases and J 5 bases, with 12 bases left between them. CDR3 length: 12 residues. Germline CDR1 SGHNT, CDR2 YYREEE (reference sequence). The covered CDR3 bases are TGTGCCAGCAACAGTATGGAGAACGAG. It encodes CASNSMENE. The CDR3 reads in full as CASNSMENEQYF.